This TCR beta chain originates from a study of OX40 agonist ivuxolimab in advanced cancers. For context, the study as a whole: Ivuxolimab was a fully human IgG2 agonistic monoclonal antibody targeting the costimulatory receptor OX40 (CD134). The paper covers the monotherapy dose-escalation part of the phase I ivuxolimab trial, which included N ≈ 54 patients. Partial responses occurred in three dose-escalation patients: two with cutaneous melanoma and one with hepatocellular carcinoma. Intravenous ivuxolimab was administered to patients every 2 weeks at six dose levels: 0.01, 0.1, 0.3, 1.5, 3 and 10 mg/kg. In the dose-escalation cohort, 82.7% of patients were male, and the mean age was roughly 60 years, with a range of about 23 to 80. Of the roughly 52 dose-escalation patients, hepatocellular carcinoma was present in about 20, melanoma in roughly 15, renal cell carcinoma in 9 and head and neck cancer in 9. Peripheral TCRbeta sequencing was intended to test whether TCR sequence diversity was altered and clonal T-cell expansion was caused by ivuxolimab. Patients were allowed to have had prior anti-PD-1, anti-PD-L1 or anti-CTLA-4 therapy, and approximately 40% of the dose-escalation patients had previously received checkpoint inhibitors. The study at large found these results: Antigen specificity was not determined for the clonally expanded peripheral T cells. Clonal expansion of both CD4+ and CD8+ blood T cells was observed from baseline to week 6 at doses 0.1 to 3.0 mg/kg. Low levels of normalized T-cell clonal expansion were also seen in some patients who did not respond. After ivuxolimab, CD8+ T cells had more expanded clones than CD4+ T cells on average. In partial responders in the 0.1-3.0 mg/kg groups, normalized peripheral clonal expansion was found to be among the lowest, especially among CD8+ T cells.

For sequencing of the TCRbeta CDR3 region, genomic DNA was extracted from the sorted cells. The immunoSEQ Assay was used to sequence the TCRbeta CDR3 regions. TCRdb took this table from immuneACCESS and kept in-frame rearrangements with V and J called. Such tables lack part of the clones; where checked against another copy, unresolved V genes explain under half of the gap, and the rest is unexplained. This sample holds under 40,000 clones; approximately 81% were observed only once. Of the sample, under 1.5% falls within the top ten clones. V is clipped by 8 bases and J by 8 bases, and the sequence between their germline boundaries is 8 bases long. CDR1 and CDR2, looked up from the germline V gene (reference sequence), are SEHNR and FQNEAQ. The cysteine opens and the phenylalanine closes a CDR3 of 10 amino acids. Just the 30-base CDR3 DNA is kept, in frame starting at base 1. The trial excluded patients who had a history of autoimmune disease or who were on systemic immunosuppression. Peripheral blood for TCR sequencing was collected from all dose cohorts at baseline, on cycle 4 day 1, and on cycle 7 day 1. Samples came from an open-label, multicenter, first-in-human phase I dose-escalation trial of ivuxolimab. Adults with locally advanced or metastatic melanoma, renal cell, hepatocellular, or head and neck squamous cell carcinoma were enrolled in the trial. Before TCR sequencing, CD4+ T cells and CD8+ T cells from peripheral blood were sorted into separate populations.

Concerning this clone itself: The antigen it recognizes is unknown. Base qualities are not provided; no much larger clone lies one nucleotide away.

The chain is assembled from TRBV7-9 and TRBJ2-3, with no D gene named confidently. The sequencing here drew on CD4+ or CD8+ T cells sorted from blood, taken in a trial of the OX40 agonist ivuxolimab. The TCR sequence derives from an adult with an advanced solid tumor such as melanoma, head and neck, liver or kidney cancer. The sequence in DNA is TGTGCCAGCGGGCCGGGTACGCAGTATTTT. It codes for CASGPGTQYF.